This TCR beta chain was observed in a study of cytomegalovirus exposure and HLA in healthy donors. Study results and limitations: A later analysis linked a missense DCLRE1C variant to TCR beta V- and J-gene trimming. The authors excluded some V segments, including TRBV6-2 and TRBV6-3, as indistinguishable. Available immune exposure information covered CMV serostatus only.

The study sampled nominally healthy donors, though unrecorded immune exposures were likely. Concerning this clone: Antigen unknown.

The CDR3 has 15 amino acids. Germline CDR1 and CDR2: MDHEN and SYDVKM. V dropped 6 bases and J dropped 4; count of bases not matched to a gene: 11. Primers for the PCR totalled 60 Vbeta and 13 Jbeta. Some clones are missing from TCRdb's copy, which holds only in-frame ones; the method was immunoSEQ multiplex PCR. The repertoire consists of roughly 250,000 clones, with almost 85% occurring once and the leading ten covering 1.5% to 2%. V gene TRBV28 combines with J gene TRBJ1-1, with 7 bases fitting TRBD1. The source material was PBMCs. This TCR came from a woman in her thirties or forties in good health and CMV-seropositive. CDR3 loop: CASSPNRGGSTEAFF. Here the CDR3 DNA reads TGTGCCAGCAGCCCTAACAGGGGTGGGAGCACTGAAGCTTTCTTT.